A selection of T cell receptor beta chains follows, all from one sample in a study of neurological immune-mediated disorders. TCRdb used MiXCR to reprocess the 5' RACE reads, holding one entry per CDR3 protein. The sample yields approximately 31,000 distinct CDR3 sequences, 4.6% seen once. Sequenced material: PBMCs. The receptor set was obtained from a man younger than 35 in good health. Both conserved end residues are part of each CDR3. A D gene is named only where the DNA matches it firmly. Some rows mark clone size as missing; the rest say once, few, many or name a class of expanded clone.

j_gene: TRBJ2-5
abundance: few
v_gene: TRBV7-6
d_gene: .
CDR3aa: CASSLNIGGQGETQYF
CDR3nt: TGTGCCAGCAGCTTGAATATCGGGGGACAAGGAGAGACCCAGTACTTC

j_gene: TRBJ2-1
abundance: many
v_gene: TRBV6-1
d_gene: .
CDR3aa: CASSETADPYNEQFF
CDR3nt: TGTGCCAGCAGTGAAACGGCGGACCCTTACAATGAGCAGTTCTTC

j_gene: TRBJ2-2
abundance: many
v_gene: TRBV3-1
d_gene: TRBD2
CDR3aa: CASSRRASGGTGELFF
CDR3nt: TGTGCCAGCAGCCGCCGTGCTAGCGGGGGAACCGGGGAGCTGTTTTTT

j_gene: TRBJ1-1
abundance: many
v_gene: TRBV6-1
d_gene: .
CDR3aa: CASSRTRTLNTEAFF
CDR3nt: TGTGCCAGCAGCCGGACCCGGACTTTGAACACTGAAGCTTTCTTT

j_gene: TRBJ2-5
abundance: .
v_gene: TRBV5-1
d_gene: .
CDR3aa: CASSDRTQEAQYF
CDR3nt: TGCGCCAGCAGTGACAGGACCCAAGAGGCCCAGTACTTC

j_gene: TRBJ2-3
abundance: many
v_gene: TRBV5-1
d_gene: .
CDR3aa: CASSAGRPGAVRLDTQYF
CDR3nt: TGCGCCAGCAGCGCCGGGCGCCCAGGCGCAGTTCGACTAGATACGCAGTATTTT

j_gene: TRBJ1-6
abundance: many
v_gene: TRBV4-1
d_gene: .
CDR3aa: CASSQGLLGALHF
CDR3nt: TGCGCCAGCAGCCAAGGACTCCTGGGAGCCCTCCACTTT

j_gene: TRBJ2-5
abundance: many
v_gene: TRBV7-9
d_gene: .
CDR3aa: CASSLFPPGEQETQYF
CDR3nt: TGTGCCAGCAGCTTATTTCCCCCGGGGGAACAAGAGACCCAGTACTTC

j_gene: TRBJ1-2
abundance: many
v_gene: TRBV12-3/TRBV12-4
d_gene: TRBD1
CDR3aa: CASSLRRLLGTGGDYGYTF
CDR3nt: TGTGCCAGCAGTTTACGCAGGCTACTCGGGACAGGGGGCGACTATGGCTACACCTTC

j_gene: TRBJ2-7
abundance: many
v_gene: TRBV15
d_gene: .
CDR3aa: CATSRERGTYEQYF
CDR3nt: TGTGCCACCAGCAGGGAGAGGGGAACCTACGAGCAGTACTTC

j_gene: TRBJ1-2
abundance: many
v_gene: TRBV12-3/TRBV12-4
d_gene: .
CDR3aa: CASSSKEGIGYTF
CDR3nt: TGTGCCAGCAGTTCCAAGGAGGGAATAGGCTACACCTTC

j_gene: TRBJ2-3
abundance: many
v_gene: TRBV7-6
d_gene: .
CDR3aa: CASSLVPIRTDTQYF
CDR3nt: TGTGCCAGCAGCTTAGTCCCAATCCGCACAGATACGCAGTATTTT

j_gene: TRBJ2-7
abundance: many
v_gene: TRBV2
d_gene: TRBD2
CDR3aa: CASVEGTNFRAYEQYF
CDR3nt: TGTGCCAGCGTTGAAGGGACTAACTTTCGCGCCTACGAGCAGTACTTC

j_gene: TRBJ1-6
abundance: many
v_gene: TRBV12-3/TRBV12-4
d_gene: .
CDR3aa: CASSLKRLGRGTYNSPLHF
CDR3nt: TGTGCCAGCAGTTTAAAGCGACTCGGCAGGGGTACCTATAATTCACCCCTCCACTTT

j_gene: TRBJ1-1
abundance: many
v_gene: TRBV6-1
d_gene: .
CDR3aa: CASSEGVGLGAFF
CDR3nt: TGTGCCAGCAGTGAAGGTGTAGGGCTCGGCGCTTTCTTT

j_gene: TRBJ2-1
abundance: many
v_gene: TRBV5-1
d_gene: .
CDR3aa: CASSLNDDPFNEQFF
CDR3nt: TGCGCCAGCAGCTTGAACGATGACCCTTTCAATGAGCAGTTCTTC

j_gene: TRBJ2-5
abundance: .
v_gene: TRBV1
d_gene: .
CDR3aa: CTSSWRSGGWEETQYF
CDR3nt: TGCACCAGCAGTTGGAGGAGCGGAGGATGGGAAGAGACCCAGTACTTC

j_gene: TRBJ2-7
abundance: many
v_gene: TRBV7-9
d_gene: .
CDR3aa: CASSPHPYEQYF
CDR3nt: TGTGCCAGCAGTCCTCATCCCTACGAGCAGTACTTC

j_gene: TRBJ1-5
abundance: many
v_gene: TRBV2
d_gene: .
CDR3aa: CASSPPLGGINQPQHF
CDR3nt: TGTGCCAGCAGTCCTCCTCTGGGGGGGATCAATCAGCCCCAGCATTTT

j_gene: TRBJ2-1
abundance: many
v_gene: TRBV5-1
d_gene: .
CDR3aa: CASSLVGPGEQFF
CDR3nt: TGCGCCAGCAGCTTGGTGGGGCCGGGCGAGCAGTTCTTC

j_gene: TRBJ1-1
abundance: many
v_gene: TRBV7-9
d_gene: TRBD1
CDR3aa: CASSFSGQAMNEAFF
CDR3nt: TGTGCCAGCAGCTTCTCCGGACAGGCGATGAATGAAGCTTTCTTT

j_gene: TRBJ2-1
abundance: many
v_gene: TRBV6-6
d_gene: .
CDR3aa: CASSYGVLDEQFF
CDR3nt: TGTGCCAGCAGTTACGGAGTTCTCGATGAGCAGTTCTTC

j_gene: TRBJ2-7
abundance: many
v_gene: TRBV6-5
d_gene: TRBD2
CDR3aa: CASSPGRGEPYEQYF
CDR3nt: TGTGCCAGCAGTCCAGGTCGGGGGGAACCCTACGAGCAGTACTTC

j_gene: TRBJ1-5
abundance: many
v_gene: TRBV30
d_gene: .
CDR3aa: CAWSDGNQPQHF
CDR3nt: TGTGCCTGGAGTGATGGAAATCAGCCCCAGCATTTT

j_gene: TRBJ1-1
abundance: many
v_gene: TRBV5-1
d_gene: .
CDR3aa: CASSLRGGSLNTEAFF
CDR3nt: TGCGCCAGCAGCTTGAGGGGTGGCAGCCTGAACACTGAAGCTTTCTTT

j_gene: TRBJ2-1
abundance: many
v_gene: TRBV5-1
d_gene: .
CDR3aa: CASSFARLQGRSSYNEQFF
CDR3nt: TGCGCCAGCAGCTTTGCTAGATTACAGGGCCGGAGCTCCTACAATGAGCAGTTCTTC

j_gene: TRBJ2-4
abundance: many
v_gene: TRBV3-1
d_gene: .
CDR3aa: CASSPKATGENIQYF
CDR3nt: TGTGCCAGCAGCCCGAAGGCGACGGGGGAAAACATTCAGTACTTC

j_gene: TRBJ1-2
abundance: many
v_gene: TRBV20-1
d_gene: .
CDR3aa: CSALGGGGKGGYTF
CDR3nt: TGCAGTGCACTTGGGGGCGGGGGTAAGGGGGGCTACACCTTC

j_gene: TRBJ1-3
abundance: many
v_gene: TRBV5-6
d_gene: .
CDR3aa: CASSLLTMGNTIYF
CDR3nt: TGTGCCAGCAGCTTACTTACTATGGGAAACACCATATATTTT

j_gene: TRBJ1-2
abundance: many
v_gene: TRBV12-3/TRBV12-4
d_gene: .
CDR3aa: CASSYRVEGYTF
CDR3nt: TGTGCCAGCAGTTACAGGGTTGAGGGCTACACCTTC

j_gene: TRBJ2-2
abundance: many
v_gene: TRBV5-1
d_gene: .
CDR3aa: CASSWERVRSGELFF
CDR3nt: TGCGCCAGCAGCTGGGAAAGGGTCCGTTCCGGGGAGCTGTTTTTT

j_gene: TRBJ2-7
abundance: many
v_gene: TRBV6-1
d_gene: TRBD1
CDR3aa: CASSEWGQGADEQYF
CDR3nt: TGTGCCAGCAGTGAATGGGGACAGGGGGCTGACGAGCAGTACTTC

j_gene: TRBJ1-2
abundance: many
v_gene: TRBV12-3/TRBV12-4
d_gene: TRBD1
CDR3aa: CASSLGSGGVSGYTF
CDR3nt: TGTGCCAGCAGTTTAGGTTCAGGGGGCGTAAGTGGCTACACCTTC

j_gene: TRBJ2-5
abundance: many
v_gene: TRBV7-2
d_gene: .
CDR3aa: CASSRWYQETQYF
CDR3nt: TGTGCCAGCAGCAGGTGGTACCAAGAGACCCAGTACTTC

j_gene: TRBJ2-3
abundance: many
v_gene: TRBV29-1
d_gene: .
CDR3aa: CSVGQWGVESDTQYF
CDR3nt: TGCAGCGTTGGACAATGGGGGGTCGAGTCAGATACGCAGTATTTT

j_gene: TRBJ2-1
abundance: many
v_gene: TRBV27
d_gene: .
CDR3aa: CASSQTSNEQFF
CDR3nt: TGTGCCAGCAGTCAGACTAGCAATGAGCAGTTCTTC

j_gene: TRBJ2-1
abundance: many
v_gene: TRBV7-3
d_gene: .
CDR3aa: CASSLTGLVDEQFF
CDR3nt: TGTGCCAGCAGCTTAACGGGGCTAGTCGATGAGCAGTTCTTC

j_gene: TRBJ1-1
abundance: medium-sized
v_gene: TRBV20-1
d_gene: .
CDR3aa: CSAATSTGNTEAFF
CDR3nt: TGCAGTGCCGCTACGTCAACAGGGAACACTGAAGCTTTCTTT

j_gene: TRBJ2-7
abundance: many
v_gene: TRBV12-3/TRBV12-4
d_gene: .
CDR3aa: CASSYGQGHREQYF
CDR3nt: TGTGCCAGCAGTTACGGGCAGGGACACCGCGAGCAGTACTTC

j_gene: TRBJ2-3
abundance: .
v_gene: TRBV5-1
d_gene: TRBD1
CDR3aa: CASSPTGLGDTQYF
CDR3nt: TGCGCCAGCAGCCCGACAGGGTTGGGAGATACGCAGTATTTT

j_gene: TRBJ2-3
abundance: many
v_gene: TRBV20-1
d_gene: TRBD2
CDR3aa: CSVEGATTSGGASTDTQYF
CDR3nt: TGCAGTGTGGAAGGGGCTACTACTAGCGGGGGGGCCAGCACAGATACGCAGTATTTT

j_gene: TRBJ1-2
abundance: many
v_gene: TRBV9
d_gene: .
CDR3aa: CASSVVGGSGVYGYTF
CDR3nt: TGTGCCAGCAGCGTAGTTGGGGGATCGGGCGTCTATGGCTACACCTTC

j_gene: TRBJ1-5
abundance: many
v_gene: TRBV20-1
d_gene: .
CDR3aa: CSARTREHQPQHF
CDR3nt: TGCAGTGCTAGGACCAGGGAACATCAGCCCCAGCATTTT

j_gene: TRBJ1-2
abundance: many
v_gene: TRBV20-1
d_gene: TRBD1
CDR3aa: CSAVNPGQGDGYTF
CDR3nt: TGCAGTGCCGTAAACCCGGGACAGGGAGATGGCTACACCTTC

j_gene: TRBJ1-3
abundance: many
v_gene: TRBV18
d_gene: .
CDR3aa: CASSPRGNSGNTIYF
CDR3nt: TGTGCCAGCTCACCAAGGGGAAACTCTGGAAACACCATATATTTT

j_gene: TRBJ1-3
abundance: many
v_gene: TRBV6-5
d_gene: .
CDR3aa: CASRRSFDSGNTIYF
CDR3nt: TGTGCCAGCAGACGTTCCTTTGACTCTGGAAACACCATATATTTT

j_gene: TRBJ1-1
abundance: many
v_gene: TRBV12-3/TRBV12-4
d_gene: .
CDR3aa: CASSFGSGGTEAFF
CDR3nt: TGTGCCAGCAGTTTTGGCAGCGGAGGCACTGAAGCTTTCTTT

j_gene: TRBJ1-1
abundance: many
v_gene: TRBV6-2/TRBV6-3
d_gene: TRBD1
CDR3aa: CASSYGEQGPTEAFF
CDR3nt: TGTGCCAGCAGTTACGGGGAACAGGGGCCCACTGAAGCTTTCTTT

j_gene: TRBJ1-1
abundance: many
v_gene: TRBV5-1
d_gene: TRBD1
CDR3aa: CASSSRDRGRGNTEAFF
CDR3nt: TGCGCCAGCAGCTCCCGGGACAGGGGGCGGGGGAACACTGAAGCTTTCTTT

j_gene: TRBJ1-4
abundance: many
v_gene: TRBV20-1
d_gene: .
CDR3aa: CSARGVVQEKLFF
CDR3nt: TGCAGTGCTAGGGGAGTGGTCCAGGAAAAACTGTTTTTT

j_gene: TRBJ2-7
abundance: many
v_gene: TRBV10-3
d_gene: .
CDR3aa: CAISEFPRGDEQYF
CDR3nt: TGTGCCATCAGTGAGTTTCCCAGGGGAGACGAGCAGTACTTC

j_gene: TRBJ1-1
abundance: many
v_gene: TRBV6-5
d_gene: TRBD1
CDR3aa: CASRPTPTGRTFF
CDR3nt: TGTGCCAGCAGACCTACTCCGACAGGGAGGACTTTCTTT

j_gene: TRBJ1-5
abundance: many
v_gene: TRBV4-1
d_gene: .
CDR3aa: CASSQGLGLRQPQHF
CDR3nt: TGCGCCAGCAGCCAAGGCCTAGGGCTTCGGCAGCCCCAGCATTTT

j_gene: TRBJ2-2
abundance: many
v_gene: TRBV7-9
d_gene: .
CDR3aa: CASSPEEVGDTGELFF
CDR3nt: TGTGCCAGCAGCCCCGAAGAGGTGGGGGACACCGGGGAGCTGTTTTTT

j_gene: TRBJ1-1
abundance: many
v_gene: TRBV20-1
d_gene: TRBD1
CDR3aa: CSAKLRDRVGAFF
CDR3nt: TGCAGTGCTAAACTCCGGGACAGGGTGGGAGCTTTCTTT

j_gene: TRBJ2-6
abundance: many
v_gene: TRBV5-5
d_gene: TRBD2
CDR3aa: CASSLTGGSGANVLTF
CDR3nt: TGTGCCAGCAGTTTGACGGGGGGCTCTGGGGCCAACGTCCTGACTTTC

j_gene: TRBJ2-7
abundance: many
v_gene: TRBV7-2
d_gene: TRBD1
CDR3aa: CASSSRTGRHGYEQYF
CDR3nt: TGTGCCAGCAGCTCCCGGACAGGTCGTCACGGCTACGAGCAGTACTTC

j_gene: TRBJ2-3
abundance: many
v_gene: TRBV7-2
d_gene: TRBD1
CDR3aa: CASSTPPGTGWDTQYF
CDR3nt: TGTGCCAGCAGCACCCCACCCGGGACAGGATGGGATACGCAGTATTTT

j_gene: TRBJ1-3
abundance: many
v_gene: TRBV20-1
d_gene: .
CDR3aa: CSALLGSRGNTIYF
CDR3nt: TGCAGTGCCCTGCTGGGCAGCCGGGGAAACACCATATATTTT